The clone carrying this T cell receptor (beta chain) was found a few times. This entry is derived from a study of blood T cell repertoires in COVID-19. Whole-study context: The samples span acute and convalescent COVID-19 from the United States, Italy and Spain. Sample material is recorded as cDNA or gDNA derived from T cells, B-cell-depleted T cells, or PBMCs.

Across about two dozen US areas, participants ranged in age from about 18 to 90 years. How the authors handled the data: For nucleated cells, counts were estimated from reference gene primer amplification. Libraries were prepared by immunoSEQ multiplex PCR; TCRdb keeps only in-frame clonotypes and omits some of them. V and J calls and clone size are copied from that table; D and trimming were computed from the DNA. The sample lists some 180,000 clones; 75% to 90% were seen once. The CDR3 is 12 residues long. Trimming removed 3 bases at V and 6 bases at J, with 7 bases between. Germline V gene lookup returns CDR1 LNHDA and CDR2 SQIVND (reference sequence).

Material: PBMCs or T cells enriched from blood (not recorded which). The chain uses TRBV19 and TRBJ2-3; D possibly corresponds to TRBD1 (6 bases). This receptor was taken from a middle-aged man who had recovered from COVID-19. The CDR3, as DNA: TGTGCCAGTAGTATGGGGGCGGATACGCAGTATTTT. It codes for CASSMGADTQYF.